This TCR beta chain was found in a study of STAT5B mutations in CD4+ large granular lymphocyte leukemia. Details on this clone: Its cognate antigen is unknown.

Findings and limits, study-wide: Patient CD4-sorted repertoires looked more clonal than healthy CD4+ repertoires, even without putative leukemic clones.

The repertoire was sequenced with immunoSEQ multiplex PCR; TCRdb's copy has only in-frame clones and lacks some. The table includes some 38,000 clones, more than 70% detected once. Trimming cost V 4 bases and J 7 bases; bases outside gene matches: 13. The CDR3 totals 16 residues. Germline V gene data show CDR1 as MNHNY and CDR2 as SVGAGI (reference sequence). Sequences were obtained from CD4+ T cells from blood buffy coats. The source is a human donor in good health. The chain joins TRBV6-6 to TRBJ2-1; 7 positions agree with TRBD1. CDR3 bases: TGTGCCAGCAGTTCCCCGACACAGACAGGGTGGAATGAGCAGTTCTTC. It specifies CASSSPTQTGWNEQFF.